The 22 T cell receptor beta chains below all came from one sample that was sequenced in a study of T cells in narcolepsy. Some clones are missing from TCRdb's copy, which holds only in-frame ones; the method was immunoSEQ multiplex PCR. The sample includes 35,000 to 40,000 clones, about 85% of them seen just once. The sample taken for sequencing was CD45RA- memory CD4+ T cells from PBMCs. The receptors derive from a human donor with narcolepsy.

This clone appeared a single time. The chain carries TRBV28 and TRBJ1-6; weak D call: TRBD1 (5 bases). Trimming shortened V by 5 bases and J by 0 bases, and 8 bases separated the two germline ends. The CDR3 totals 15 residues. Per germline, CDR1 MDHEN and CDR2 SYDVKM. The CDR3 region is CASSPGSSYNSPLHF. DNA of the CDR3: TGTGCCAGCAGTCCAGGGAGCTCCTATAATTCACCCCTCCACTTT. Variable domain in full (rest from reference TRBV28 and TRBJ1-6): DVKVTQSSRYLVKRTGEKVFLECVQDMDHENMFWYRQDPGLGLRLIYFSYDVKMKEKGDIPEGYSVSREKKERFSLILESASTNQTSMYLCASSPGSSYNSPLHFGNGTRLTVT.

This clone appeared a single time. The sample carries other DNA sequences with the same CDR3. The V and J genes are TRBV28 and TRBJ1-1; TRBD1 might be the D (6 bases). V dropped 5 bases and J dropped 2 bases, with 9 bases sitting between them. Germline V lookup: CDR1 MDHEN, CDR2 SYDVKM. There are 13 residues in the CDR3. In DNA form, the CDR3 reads TGTGCCAGCAGTGCCAGGGGAAACACTGAAGCTTTCTTT. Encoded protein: CASSARGNTEAFF.

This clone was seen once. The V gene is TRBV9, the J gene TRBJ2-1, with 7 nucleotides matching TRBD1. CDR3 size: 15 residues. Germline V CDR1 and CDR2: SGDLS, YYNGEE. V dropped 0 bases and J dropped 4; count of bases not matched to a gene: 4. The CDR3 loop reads CASSVGGQPYNEQFF. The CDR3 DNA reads TGTGCCAGCAGCGTAGGGGGACAGCCGTACAATGAGCAGTTCTTC.

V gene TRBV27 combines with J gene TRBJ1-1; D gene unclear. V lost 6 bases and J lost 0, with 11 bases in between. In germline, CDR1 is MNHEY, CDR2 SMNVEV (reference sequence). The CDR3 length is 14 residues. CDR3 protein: CASRPPAMNTEAFF. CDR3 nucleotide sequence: TGTGCCAGCAGGCCCCCAGCAATGAACACTGAAGCTTTCTTT.

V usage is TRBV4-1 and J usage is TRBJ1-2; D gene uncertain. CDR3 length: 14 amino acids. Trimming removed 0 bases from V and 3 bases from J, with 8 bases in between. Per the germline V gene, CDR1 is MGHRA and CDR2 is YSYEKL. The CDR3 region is CASSQDSGYYGYTF. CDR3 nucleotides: TGCGCCAGCAGCCAAGATAGCGGGTACTATGGCTACACCTTC.

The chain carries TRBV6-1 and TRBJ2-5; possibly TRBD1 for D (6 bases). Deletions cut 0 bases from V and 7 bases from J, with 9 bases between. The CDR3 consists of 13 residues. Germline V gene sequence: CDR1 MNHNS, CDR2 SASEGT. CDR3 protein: CASSEAGAGTQYF. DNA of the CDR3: TGTGCCAGCAGTGAAGCGGGGGCGGGGACCCAGTACTTC.

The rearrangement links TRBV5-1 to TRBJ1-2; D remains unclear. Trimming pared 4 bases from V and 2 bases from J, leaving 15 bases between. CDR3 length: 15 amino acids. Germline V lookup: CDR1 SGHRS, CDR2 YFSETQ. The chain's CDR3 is CASSGVEASNYGYTF. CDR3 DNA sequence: TGCGCCAGCAGCGGGGTGGAGGCGTCAAACTATGGCTACACCTTC. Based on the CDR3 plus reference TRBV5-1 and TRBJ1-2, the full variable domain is KAGVTQTPRYLIKTRGQQVTLSCSPISGHRSVSWYQQTPGQGLQFLFEYFSETQRNKGNFPGRFSGRQFSNSRSEMNVSTLELGDSALYLCASSGVEASNYGYTFGSGTRLTVV.

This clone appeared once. CDR3: CASSSRDRKSYGQYF. CDR3 in DNA: TGTGCCAGCAGCTCCCGGGACAGGAAGTCCTATGGGCAGTACTTC. The chain uses TRBV5-6 and TRBJ2-7; TRBD1 matches 8 bases. The CDR3 loop spans 15 amino acids. The germline CDR1 and CDR2 sequences are SGHDT and YYEEEE. Unmatched junction bases numbered 14, after V lost 3 bases and J lost 9 bases.

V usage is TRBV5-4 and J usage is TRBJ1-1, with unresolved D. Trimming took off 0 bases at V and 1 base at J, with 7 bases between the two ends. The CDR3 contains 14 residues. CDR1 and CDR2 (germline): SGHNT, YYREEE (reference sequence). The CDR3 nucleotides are TGTGCCAGCAGCTTGGTAGGGTCGAACACTGAAGCTTTCTTT. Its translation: CASSLVGSNTEAFF.

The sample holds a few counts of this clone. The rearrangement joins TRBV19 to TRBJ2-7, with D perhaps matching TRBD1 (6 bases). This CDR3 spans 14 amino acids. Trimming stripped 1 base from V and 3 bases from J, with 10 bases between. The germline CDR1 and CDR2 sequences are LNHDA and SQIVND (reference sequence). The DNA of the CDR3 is TGTGCCAGTAGTATAGGGACAGCTGGCTACGAGCAGTACTTC. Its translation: CASSIGTAGYEQYF.

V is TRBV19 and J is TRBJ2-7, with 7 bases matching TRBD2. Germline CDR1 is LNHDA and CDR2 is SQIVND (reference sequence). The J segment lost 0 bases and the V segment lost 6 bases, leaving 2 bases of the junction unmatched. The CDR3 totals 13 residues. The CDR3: CASSPGGSYEQYF. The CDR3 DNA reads TGTGCCAGTAGCCCGGGGGGCTCCTACGAGCAGTACTTC.

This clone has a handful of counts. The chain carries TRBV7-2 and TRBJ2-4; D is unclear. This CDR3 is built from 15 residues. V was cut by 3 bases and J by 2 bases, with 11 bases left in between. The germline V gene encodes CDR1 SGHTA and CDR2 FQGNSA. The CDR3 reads CASSFAREPKNIQYF. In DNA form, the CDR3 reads TGTGCCAGCAGCTTTGCAAGGGAACCCAAAAACATTCAGTACTTC.

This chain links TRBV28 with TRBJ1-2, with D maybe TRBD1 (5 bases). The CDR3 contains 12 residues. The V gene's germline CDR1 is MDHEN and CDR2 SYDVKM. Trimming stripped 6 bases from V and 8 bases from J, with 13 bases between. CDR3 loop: CASSDSKPGYTF. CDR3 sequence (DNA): TGTGCCAGCAGCGACAGTAAGCCCGGCTACACCTTC.

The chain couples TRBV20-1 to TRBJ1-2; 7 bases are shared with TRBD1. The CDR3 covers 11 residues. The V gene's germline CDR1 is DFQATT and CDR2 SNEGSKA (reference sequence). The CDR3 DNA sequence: TGCAGCGCTTCGACAGGGTATGGCTACACCTTC. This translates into CSASTGYGYTF.

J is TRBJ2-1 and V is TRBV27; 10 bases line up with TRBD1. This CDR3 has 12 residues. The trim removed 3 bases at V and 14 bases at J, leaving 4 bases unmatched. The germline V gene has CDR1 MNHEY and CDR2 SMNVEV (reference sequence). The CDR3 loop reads CASSFRGQGKFF. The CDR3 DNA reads TGTGCCAGCAGTTTCCGGGGACAGGGGAAGTTCTTC.

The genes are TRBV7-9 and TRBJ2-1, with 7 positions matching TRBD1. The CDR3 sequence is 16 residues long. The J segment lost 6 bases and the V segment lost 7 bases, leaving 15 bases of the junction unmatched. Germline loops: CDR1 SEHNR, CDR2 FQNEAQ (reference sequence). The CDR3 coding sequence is TGTGCCAGCATGGGGGACAGTCGCCTTCCTATCAATGAGCAGTTCTTC. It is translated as CASMGDSRLPINEQFF.

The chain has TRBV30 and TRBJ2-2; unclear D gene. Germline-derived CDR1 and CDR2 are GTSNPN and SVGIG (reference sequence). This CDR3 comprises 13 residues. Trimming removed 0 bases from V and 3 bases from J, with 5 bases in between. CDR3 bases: TGTGCCTGGAGTGTACTGGACACCGGGGAGCTGTTTTTT. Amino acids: CAWSVLDTGELFF. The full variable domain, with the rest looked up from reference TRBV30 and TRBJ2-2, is SQTIHQWPATLVQPVGSPLSLECTVEGTSNPNLYWYRQAAGRGLQLLFYSVGIGQISSEVPQNLSASRPQDRQFILSSKKLLLSDSGFYLCAWSVLDTGELFFGEGSRLTVL.

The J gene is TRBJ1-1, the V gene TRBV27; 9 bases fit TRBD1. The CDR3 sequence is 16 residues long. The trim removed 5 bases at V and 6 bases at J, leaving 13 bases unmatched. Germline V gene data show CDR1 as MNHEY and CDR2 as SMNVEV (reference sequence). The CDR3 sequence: CASSRSRDRVFAEAFF. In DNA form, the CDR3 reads TGTGCCAGCAGTCGCTCTCGGGACAGGGTGTTCGCTGAAGCTTTCTTT.

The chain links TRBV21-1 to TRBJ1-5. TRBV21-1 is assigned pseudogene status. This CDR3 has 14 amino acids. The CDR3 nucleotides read TGTGCCAGCAGCGGCGGGGGGTGGCATCAGCCCCAGCATTTT. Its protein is CASSGGGWHQPQHF.

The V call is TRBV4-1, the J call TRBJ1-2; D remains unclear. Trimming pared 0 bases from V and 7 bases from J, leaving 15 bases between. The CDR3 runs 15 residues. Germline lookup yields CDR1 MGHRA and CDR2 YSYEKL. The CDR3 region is CASSQEPEWLSGYTF. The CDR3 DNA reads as TGCGCCAGCAGCCAAGAGCCAGAATGGTTGAGTGGCTACACCTTC.

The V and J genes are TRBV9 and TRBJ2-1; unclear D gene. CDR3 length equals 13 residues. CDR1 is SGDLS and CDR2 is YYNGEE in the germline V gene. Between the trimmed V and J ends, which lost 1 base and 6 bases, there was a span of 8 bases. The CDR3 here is CASSVNLVNEQFF. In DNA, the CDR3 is TGTGCCAGCAGCGTAAATCTTGTCAATGAGCAGTTCTTC. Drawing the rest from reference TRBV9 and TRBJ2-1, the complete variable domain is DSGVTQTPKHLITATGQRVTLRCSPRSGDLSVYWYQQSLDQGLQFLIQYYNGEERAKGNILERFSAQQFPDLHSELNLSSLELGDSALYFCASSVNLVNEQFFGPGTRLTVL.

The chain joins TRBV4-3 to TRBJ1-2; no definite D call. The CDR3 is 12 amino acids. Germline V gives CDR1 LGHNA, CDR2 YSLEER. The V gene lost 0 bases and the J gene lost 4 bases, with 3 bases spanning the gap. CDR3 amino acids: CASSQDTYGYTF. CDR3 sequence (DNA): TGCGCCAGCAGCCAAGACACCTATGGCTACACCTTC.